This TCR beta chain appears in the sequencing data of a study of T cell repertoires in cytomegalovirus infection. Using its own MiXCR run on the reads, TCRdb lists one record per CDR3 protein. Among a few hundred thousand distinct CDR3 sequences, 26% were seen once, and the ten largest hold 13%. V trimming: 0 bases; J trimming: 4 bases; junction bases outside the gene matches: 5. This CDR3 region has 17 residues. Germline values: CDR1 LGHNT, CDR2 FRNRAP. The origin of this receptor is a human donor in good health (CMV status not recorded). Some clones in this sample may be carry-over from other donors' samples. The sample consisted of PBMCs. The chain carries TRBV12-5 and TRBJ2-2; TRBD1 matches 10 bases. CDR3 in amino acids: CASGLVPGQGLTGELFF. The CDR3 coding sequence is TGTGCTAGTGGTTTGGTACCGGGACAGGGGCTCACCGGGGAGCTGTTTTTT.